This T cell receptor beta chain was obtained from a study of T cell repertoires in cytomegalovirus infection. This clonotype has just a few counts. The antigen is unknown. In TCRdb, the reads were re-called with MiXCR into one record per CDR3 protein. The sample includes about 500,000 distinct CDR3 sequences, about 33% of them seen just once. The V gene lost 4 bases and the J gene lost 10 bases, with 9 bases spanning the gap. The CDR3 is made up of 11 amino acids. Germline-derived CDR1 and CDR2 are SEHNR and FQNEAQ (reference sequence). This clonotype was sampled from a human donor in good health (CMV status not recorded). Some clones in this sample may be carry-over from other donors' samples. The chain recombines TRBV7-9 with TRBJ2-3, with unresolved D. The sequenced sample was cultured PBMCs, obtained from culture after CMV antigen stimulation. The CDR3 region is CASSSRAPQYF. CDR3 in DNA: TGTGCCAGCAGCTCTCGGGCCCCGCAGTATTTT.